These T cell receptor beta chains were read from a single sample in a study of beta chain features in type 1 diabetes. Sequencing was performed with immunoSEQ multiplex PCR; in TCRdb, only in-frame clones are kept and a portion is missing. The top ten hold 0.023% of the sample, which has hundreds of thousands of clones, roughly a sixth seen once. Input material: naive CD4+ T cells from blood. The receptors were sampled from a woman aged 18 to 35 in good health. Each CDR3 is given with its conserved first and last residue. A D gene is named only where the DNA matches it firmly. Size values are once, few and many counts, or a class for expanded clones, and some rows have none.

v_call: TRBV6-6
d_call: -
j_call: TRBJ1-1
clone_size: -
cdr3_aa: CASSPSLAENTEAFF
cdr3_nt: TGTGCCAGCAGTCCCTCGTTGGCCGAGAACACTGAAGCTTTCTTT

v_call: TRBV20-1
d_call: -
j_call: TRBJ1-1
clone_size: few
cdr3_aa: CSARSPAEAFF
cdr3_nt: TGCAGTGCTAGGTCACCGGCTGAAGCCTTCTTT

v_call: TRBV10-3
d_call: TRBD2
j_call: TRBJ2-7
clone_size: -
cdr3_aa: CAISGTSGAYEQYF
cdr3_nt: TGTGCCATCAGTGGGACTAGCGGAGCCTACGAGCAGTACTTC

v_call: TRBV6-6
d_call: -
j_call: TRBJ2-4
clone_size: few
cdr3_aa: CASSYSPRGNIQYF
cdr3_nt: TGTGCCAGCAGTTACTCGCCTAGGGGAAACATTCAGTACTTC

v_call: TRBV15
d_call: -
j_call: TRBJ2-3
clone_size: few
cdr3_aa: CATSRTVGAGRSTDTQYF
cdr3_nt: TGTGCCACCAGCAGAACGGTGGGGGCGGGTCGGAGCACAGATACGCAGTATTTT

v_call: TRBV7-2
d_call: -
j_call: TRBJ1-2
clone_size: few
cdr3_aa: CASSPLGDYGYTF
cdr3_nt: TGTGCCAGCAGCCCCCTCGGGGACTATGGCTACACCTTC

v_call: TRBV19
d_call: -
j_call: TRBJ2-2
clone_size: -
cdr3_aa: CASSIVGVGELFF
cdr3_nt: TGTGCCAGTAGTATAGTTGGGGTCGGGGAGCTGTTTTTT

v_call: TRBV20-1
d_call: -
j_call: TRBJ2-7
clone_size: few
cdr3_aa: CSASWYEQYF
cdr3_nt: TGCAGTGCTAGTTGGTACGAGCAGTACTTC

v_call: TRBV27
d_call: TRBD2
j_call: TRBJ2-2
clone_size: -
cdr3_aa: CASSGNWGGTGELFF
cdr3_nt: TGTGCCAGCAGTGGGAACTGGGGGGGCACCGGGGAGCTGTTTTTT

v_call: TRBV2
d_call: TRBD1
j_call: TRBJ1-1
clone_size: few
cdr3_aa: CASSVQGQGNTEAFF
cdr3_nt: TGTGCCAGCAGTGTACAGGGACAGGGCAACACTGAAGCTTTCTTT

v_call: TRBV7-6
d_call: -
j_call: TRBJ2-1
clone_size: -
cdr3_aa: CASSWSWTRDNEQFF
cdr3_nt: TGTGCCAGCAGCTGGAGTTGGACCCGCGACAATGAGCAGTTCTTC

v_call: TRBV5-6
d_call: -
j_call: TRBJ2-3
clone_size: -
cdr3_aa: CASSLRKADVRTDTQYF
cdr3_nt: TGTGCCAGCAGCTTGCGGAAGGCCGATGTTCGCACAGATACGCAGTATTTT

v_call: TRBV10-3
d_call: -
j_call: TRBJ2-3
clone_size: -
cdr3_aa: CAISESNLEGTQYF
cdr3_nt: TGTGCCATCAGTGAGTCTAACCTGGAGGGTACGCAGTATTTT

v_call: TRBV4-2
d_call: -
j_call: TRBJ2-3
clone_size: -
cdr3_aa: CASKYEGTDTQYF
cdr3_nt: TGTGCCAGCAAGTATGAGGGTACAGATACGCAGTATTTT

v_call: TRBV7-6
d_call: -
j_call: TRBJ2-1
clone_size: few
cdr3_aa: CASSQGSRSYNEQFF
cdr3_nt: TGTGCCAGCAGCCAAGGGTCCCGTAGCTACAATGAGCAGTTCTTC

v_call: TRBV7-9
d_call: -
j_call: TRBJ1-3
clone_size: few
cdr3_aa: CASRTLREISGNTIYF
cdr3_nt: TGTGCCAGCAGGACGTTAAGGGAGATCTCTGGAAACACCATATATTTT

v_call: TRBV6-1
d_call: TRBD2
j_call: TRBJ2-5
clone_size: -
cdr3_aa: CASSLGTRARKTQYF
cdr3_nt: TGTGCCAGCAGTCTGGGGACTAGGGCCCGTAAGACCCAGTACTTC

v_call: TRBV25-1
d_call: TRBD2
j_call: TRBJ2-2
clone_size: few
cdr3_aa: CASRPRASGSTGELFF
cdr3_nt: TGTGCCAGCAGACCGAGGGCTAGCGGGAGCACCGGGGAGCTGTTTTTT

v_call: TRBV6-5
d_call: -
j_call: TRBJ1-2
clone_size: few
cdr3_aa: CASSRTGILAGYTF
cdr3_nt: TGTGCCAGCAGTAGGACGGGAATCCTGGCTGGCTACACCTTC

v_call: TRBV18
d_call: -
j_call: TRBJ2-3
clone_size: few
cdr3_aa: CASSPSEGTDTQYF
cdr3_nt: TGTGCCAGCTCACCGTCCGAGGGCACAGATACGCAGTATTTT

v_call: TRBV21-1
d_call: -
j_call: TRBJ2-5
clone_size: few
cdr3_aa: CASSKGRLAGKVSGETQYF
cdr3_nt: TGTGCCAGCAGCAAAGGGAGACTAGCGGGAAAAGTATCAGGAGAGACCCAGTACTTC

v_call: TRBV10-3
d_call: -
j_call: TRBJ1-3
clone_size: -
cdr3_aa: CAIREGNSGNTIYF
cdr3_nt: TGTGCCATCAGGGAGGGAAACTCTGGAAACACCATATATTTT

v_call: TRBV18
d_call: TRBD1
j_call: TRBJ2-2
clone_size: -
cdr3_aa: CASSPGTGDTGELFF
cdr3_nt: TGTGCCAGCTCACCGGGGACAGGCGACACCGGGGAGCTGTTTTTT

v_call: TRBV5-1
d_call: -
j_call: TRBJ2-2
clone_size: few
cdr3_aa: CASSLEGSGELFF
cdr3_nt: TGCGCCAGCAGCTTGGAAGGGTCCGGGGAGCTGTTTTTT

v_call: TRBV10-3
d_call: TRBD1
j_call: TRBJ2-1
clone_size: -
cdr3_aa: CAIRQGAANEQFF
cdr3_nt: TGTGCCATTAGACAGGGGGCGGCCAATGAGCAGTTCTTC

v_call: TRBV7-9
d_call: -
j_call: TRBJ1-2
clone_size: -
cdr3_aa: CASGDRAYGYTF
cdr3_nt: TGTGCCAGCGGGGATCGAGCCTATGGCTACACCTTC

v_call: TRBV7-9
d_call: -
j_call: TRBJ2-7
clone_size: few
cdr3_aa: CASSPNGYEQYF
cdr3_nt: TGTGCCAGCAGCCCGAACGGCTACGAGCAGTACTTC

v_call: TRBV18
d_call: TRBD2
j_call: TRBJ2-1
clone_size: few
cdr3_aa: CASSPLGTSGPAQSNEQFF
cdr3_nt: TGTGCCAGCTCACCACTCGGGACTAGCGGGCCCGCTCAGTCAAATGAGCAGTTCTTC

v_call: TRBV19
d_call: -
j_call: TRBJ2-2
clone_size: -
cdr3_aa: CASLRGVPGELFF
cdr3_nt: TGTGCCAGCCTCAGGGGGGTGCCCGGGGAGCTGTTTTTT

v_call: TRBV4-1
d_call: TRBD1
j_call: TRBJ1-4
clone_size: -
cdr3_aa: CASSQDPGGVKKLFF
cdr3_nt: TGCGCCAGCAGCCAAGATCCAGGGGGCGTTAAAAAACTGTTTTTT

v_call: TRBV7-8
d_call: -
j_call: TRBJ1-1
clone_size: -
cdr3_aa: CASSYRLFGGNTEAFF
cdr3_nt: TGTGCCAGCAGCTACAGGTTATTTGGGGGAAACACTGAAGCTTTCTTT

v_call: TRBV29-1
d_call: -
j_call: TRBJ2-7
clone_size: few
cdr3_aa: CSVEAGGYEQYF
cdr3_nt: TGCAGCGTTGAGGCCGGAGGTTACGAGCAGTACTTC

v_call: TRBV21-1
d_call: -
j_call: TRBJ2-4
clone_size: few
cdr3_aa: CASSKVEKQGSKNIQYF
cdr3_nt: TGTGCCAGCAGCAAAGTGGAAAAACAGGGGTCCAAAAACATTCAGTACTTC

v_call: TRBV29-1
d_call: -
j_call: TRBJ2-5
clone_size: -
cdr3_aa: CSVPGQETQYF
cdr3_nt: TGCAGCGTACCCGGCCAAGAGACCCAGTACTTC

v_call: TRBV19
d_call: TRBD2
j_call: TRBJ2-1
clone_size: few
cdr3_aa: CASSRGTSGSSYNEQFF
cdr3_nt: TGTGCCAGTAGTAGGGGCACTAGCGGGAGCTCCTACAATGAGCAGTTCTTC

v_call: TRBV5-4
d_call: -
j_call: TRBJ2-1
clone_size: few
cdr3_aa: CASSLVDSGEQFF
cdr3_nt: TGTGCCAGCAGCTTGGTGGACTCTGGTGAGCAGTTCTTC

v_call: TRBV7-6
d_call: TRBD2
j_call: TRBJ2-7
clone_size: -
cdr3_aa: CASSPIAGGPNEQYF
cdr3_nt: TGTGCCAGCAGCCCAATAGCGGGAGGGCCCAACGAGCAGTACTTC

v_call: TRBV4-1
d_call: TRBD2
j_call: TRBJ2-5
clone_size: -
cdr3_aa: CASSQVVGRARETQYF
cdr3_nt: TGCGCCAGCAGCCAAGTTGTCGGGAGGGCCCGAGAGACCCAGTACTTC

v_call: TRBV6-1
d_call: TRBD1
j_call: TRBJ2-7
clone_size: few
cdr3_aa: CASSEAGTVNYEQYF
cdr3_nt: TGTGCCAGCAGTGAAGCCGGGACAGTGAACTACGAGCAGTACTTC

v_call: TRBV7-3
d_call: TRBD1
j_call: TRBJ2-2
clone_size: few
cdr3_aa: CASSFRQGANTGELFF
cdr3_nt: TGTGCCAGCAGCTTTCGACAGGGCGCGAACACCGGGGAGCTGTTTTTT

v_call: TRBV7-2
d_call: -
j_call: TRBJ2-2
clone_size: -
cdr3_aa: CASSLRHRVGRTGELFF
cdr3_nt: TGTGCCAGCAGCCTGCGGCACAGGGTTGGTCGCACCGGGGAGCTGTTTTTT

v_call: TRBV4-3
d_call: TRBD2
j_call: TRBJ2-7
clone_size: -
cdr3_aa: CASSQGLAGAYEQYF
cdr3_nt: TGCGCCAGCAGCCAAGGACTAGCGGGAGCTTACGAGCAGTACTTC

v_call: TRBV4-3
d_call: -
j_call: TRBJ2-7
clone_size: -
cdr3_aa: CASSQDGGPRPYEQYF
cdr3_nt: TGCGCCAGCAGCCAAGATGGGGGGCCGCGACCCTACGAGCAGTACTTC

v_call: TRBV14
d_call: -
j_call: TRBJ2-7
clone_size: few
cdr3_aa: CASSRANGFSTYEQYF
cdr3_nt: TGTGCCAGCAGCCGGGCGAATGGGTTCTCGACCTACGAGCAGTACTTC

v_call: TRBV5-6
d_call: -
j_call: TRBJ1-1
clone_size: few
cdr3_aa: CASSWHSTEAFF
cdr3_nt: TGTGCCAGCAGCTGGCACAGCACTGAAGCTTTCTTT

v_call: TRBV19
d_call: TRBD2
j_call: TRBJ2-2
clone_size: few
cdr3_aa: CASIQAGGPGELFF
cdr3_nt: TGTGCCAGTATTCAAGCGGGAGGGCCCGGGGAGCTGTTTTTT

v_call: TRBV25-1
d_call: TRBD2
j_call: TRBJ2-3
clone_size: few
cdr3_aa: CASSVAGGRDTQYF
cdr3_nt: TGTGCCAGCAGTGTAGCGGGAGGACGGGATACGCAGTATTTT

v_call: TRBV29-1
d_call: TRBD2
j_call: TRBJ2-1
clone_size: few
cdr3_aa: CSVESGLVSFNEQFF
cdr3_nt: TGCAGCGTTGAATCTGGACTAGTCTCATTCAATGAGCAGTTCTTC

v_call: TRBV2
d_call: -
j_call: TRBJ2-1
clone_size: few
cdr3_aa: CASSGAGSYNEQFF
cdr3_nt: TGTGCCAGCAGTGGGGCAGGATCCTACAATGAGCAGTTCTTC

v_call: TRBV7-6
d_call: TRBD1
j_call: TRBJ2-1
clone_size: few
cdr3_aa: CASSASGTGDEQFF
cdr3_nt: TGTGCCAGCAGCGCCTCCGGGACAGGCGATGAGCAGTTCTTC